What follows are 10 T cell receptor beta chains derived from one specimen sequenced in a study of T cell responses to AZD1222 COVID-19 vaccine. Using immunoSEQ multiplex PCR, the repertoire was profiled, and TCRdb retains in-frame clones only, with some absent. The sample records roughly 85,000 clones, around nine tenths being singletons. The sample in question was peripheral blood, obtained 28 days after the second AZD1222 dose. These receptors came from an adult who received the AZD1222 COVID-19 vaccine.

The chain carries TRBV25-1 and TRBJ2-1, with D perhaps matching TRBD1 (5 bases). The germline CDR1 and CDR2 sequences are MGHDK and SYGVNS. The germline V and J ends were trimmed by 3 bases and 8 bases, with 14 bases remaining between them. This CDR3 has 14 residues. The CDR3 is CASSDRTMGHEQFF. DNA of the CDR3: TGTGCCAGCAGTGATCGGACAATGGGGCATGAGCAGTTCTTC.

The gene calls are TRBV28 and TRBJ2-4; D not resolved. Germline-derived CDR1 and CDR2 are MDHEN and SYDVKM. V was pared by 6 bases and J by 0 bases, with 9 bases between. The CDR3 is 14 amino acids. The CDR3 DNA sequence: TGTGCCAGCAGAAGCCCGGGAGCCAAAAACATTCAGTACTTC. Protein sequence: CASRSPGAKNIQYF.

The V gene is TRBV24-1, the J gene TRBJ2-1; TRBD2 agrees at 15 bases. The CDR3 contains 18 residues. V shed 4 bases, J shed 7 bases, and the junction held 10 bases outside the gene matches. Germline V CDR1 and CDR2: KGHDR, SFDVKD. The CDR3 reads CATSDPGLAGGEYNEQFF. As DNA, the CDR3 is TGTGCCACCAGTGACCCCGGACTAGCGGGAGGGGAATATAATGAGCAGTTCTTC.

The rearrangement uses TRBV9 and TRBJ1-1, with 8 bases fitting TRBD1. The germline CDR1 and CDR2 sequences are SGDLS and YYNGEE. The CDR3 sequence is 14 residues long. The V gene end was trimmed by 2 bases and the J gene end by 1 base; junction bases not matched to a gene: 1. The CDR3 DNA is TGTGCCAGCAGCGTTACAGGGGGGAACACTGAAGCTTTCTTT. Translating it yields CASSVTGGNTEAFF.

This sequence joins TRBV7-6 and TRBJ1-2, with 8 bases fitting TRBD1. Germline CDR1 is SGHVS and CDR2 is FNYEAQ. The CDR3 has 13 residues. J was trimmed by 8 bases and V by 5 bases; bases with no gene match: 7. The CDR3 loop reads CASSQQGGTGYTF. CDR3 in DNA: TGTGCCAGCAGCCAACAGGGGGGGACGGGCTACACCTTC.

The table lists this clone with a count of one. V is TRBV5-4 and J is TRBJ2-3; possibly TRBD2 for D (6 bases). Looked up from germline, CDR1 is SGHNT and CDR2 is YYREEE (reference sequence). The V gene lost 1 base and the J gene lost 2 bases, with 11 bases spanning the gap. This CDR3 comprises 15 residues. The CDR3 coding sequence is TGTGCCAGCAGCTTGATTAGCGGCAACACAGATACGCAGTATTTT. It translates to CASSLISGNTDTQYF.

This clone ranks as medium-sized. The chain carries TRBV11-2 and TRBJ2-1; D is unresolved. The V end was cut by 3 bases, the J end by 2 bases, with 8 bases between. This CDR3 has 14 amino acids. Germline CDR1 SGHAT, CDR2 FQNNGV. The CDR3 bases are TGTGCCAGCAGCTTTAGAATGGCCTACAATGAGCAGTTCTTC. Amino acids: CASSFRMAYNEQFF.

The V and J genes are TRBV4-1 and TRBJ2-3; 9 nucleotides line up with TRBD2. V was clipped by 7 bases and J by 0 bases; unmatched bases: 11. This CDR3 is 17 amino acids long. Germline V gene data show CDR1 as MGHRA and CDR2 as YSYEKL. In DNA, the CDR3 is TGCGCCAGCATGACAGCTAGCGGGGCAAGTAGCACAGATACGCAGTATTTT. Encoded protein: CASMTASGASSTDTQYF.

A note on this clone: Mismatch with germline at one junction end may stem from a read error. The rearrangement uses TRBV18 and TRBJ1-1, with 8 bases fitting TRBD1. CDR3 length: 15 residues. CDR1 and CDR2 (germline): KGHSH, LQKENI. The CDR3 region has the DNA TGTGCCAGCTCAATCGGACAGGGCTTGAACGCTGAAGCTTTCTTT. This translates into CASSIGQGLNAEAFF.

The gene calls are TRBV2 and TRBJ2-7; D is ambiguous. CDR1 and CDR2 (germline): SNHLY, FYNNEI. V shed 4 bases and J shed 5 bases, with 12 bases lying between them. The CDR3 extends over 13 amino acids. CDR3 region: CASSASRMNEQYF. The CDR3 coding sequence is TGTGCCAGCAGTGCTTCGAGGATGAACGAGCAGTACTTC.